This T cell receptor beta chain was recovered during a study of cytomegalovirus exposure and HLA in healthy donors. With 60 Vbeta and 13 Jbeta primers, the PCR was carried out. The table came from immunoSEQ multiplex PCR; TCRdb's copy has only in-frame clones and leaves some out. The repertoire holds about 160,000 clones, with around 78% as singletons. This sequence originates from a woman in her forties in good health and CMV-seronegative. Material: PBMCs.

CDR3 bases: TGTGCCAGCAAGGGGAACCGGGACAACTCCTACGAGCAGTACTTC. Amino acids: CASKGNRDNSYEQYF. The chain recombines TRBV28 with TRBJ2-7; D might be TRBD1 (6 bases). Germline V lookup: CDR1 MDHEN, CDR2 SYDVKM. The ends were cut back, 7 bases at V and 0 bases at J, with 16 bases in the middle. The length of the CDR3 is 15 residues.